The 3 T cell receptor beta chains presented below share a single source sample, sequenced in a study of blood T cell repertoires in COVID-19. Measured with immunoSEQ multiplex PCR; TCRdb has only the in-frame clones, and not every one. The data contain some 41,000 clones, about 88% of them singletons. The material sequenced was peripheral blood. The source of these receptors is a man aged 65-85 years with active COVID-19.

The chain carries TRBV7-2 and TRBJ1-6, with 8 bases lining up with TRBD1. The germline CDR1 and CDR2 sequences are SGHTA and FQGNSA. CDR3 length: 14 amino acids. V was clipped by 1 base and J by 9 bases; unmatched bases: 2. CDR3 in DNA: TGTGCCAGCAGCTTAGGACAGGGGACTTCACCCCTCCACTTT. This translates into CASSLGQGTSPLHF.

J is TRBJ2-2 and V is TRBV6-6, with TRBD2 as a possible D gene (7 bases). This CDR3 has 15 amino acids. CDR1 is MNHNY, CDR2 SVGAGI, per germline (reference sequence). V lost 6 bases, J lost 0 bases, and 11 bases lay in between. This CDR3 reads CASRGGGTNTGELFF. In DNA, the CDR3 is TGTGCCAGCAGGGGCGGGGGCACGAACACCGGGGAGCTGTTTTTT.

The chain joins TRBV7-3 to TRBJ2-3; 7 bases are shared with TRBD2. CDR1 and CDR2 (germline): SGHTA, FQGTGA. The V gene end was trimmed by 9 bases and the J gene end by 0 bases; junction bases not matched to a gene: 18. The CDR3 runs 18 residues. The chain's CDR3 is CARAVLPGSGVSTDTQYF. The CDR3, as DNA: TGTGCCAGAGCAGTATTGCCGGGGAGCGGGGTTAGCACAGATACGCAGTATTTT.